These 26 T cell receptor beta chains share one sample of origin, sequenced in a study of blood T cells in healthy people across ages. Sample-barcoded 5' priming and a J-beta primer mix drove a second PCR of roughly 7 to 11 cycles. One entry per CDR3 protein results from TCRdb running MiXCR on the 5' RACE reads. The table shows hundreds of thousands of distinct CDR3 sequences, with around two thirds occurring only once. Sequences were obtained from blood. The receptors were gathered from a man aged 30 to 39 in good health.

The CDR3 region has the DNA TGTGCCAGCAGCTTAAGTGTTTTTGGGAATAATTCACCCCTCCACTTT. This translates into CASSLSVFGNNSPLHF. The rearrangement uses TRBV7-3 and TRBJ1-6; D is unclear. The CDR3 is made up of 16 amino acids. Germline assignment: CDR1 SGHTA and CDR2 FQGTGA. Trimming cost V 1 base and J 5 bases, with 12 bases left between them.

This chain connects TRBV6-5 to TRBJ1-2; 7 bases are a match to TRBD1. Germline V lookup: CDR1 MNHEY, CDR2 SVGAGI. J lost 4 bases, V lost 6 bases, and 5 bases had no gene match. The CDR3 loop spans 13 amino acids. This CDR3 is CASSDRVVYGYTF. The CDR3 nucleotides are TGTGCCAGCAGCGACAGGGTAGTCTATGGCTACACCTTC.

The genes are TRBV9 and TRBJ2-1; tentatively, D is TRBD2 (6 bases). The CDR3 consists of 14 residues. Between the trimmed V and J ends, which lost 0 bases and 10 bases, there was a span of 14 bases. Germline V gene lookup returns CDR1 SGDLS and CDR2 YYNGEE. CDR3 protein: CASSVVEGPWEQFF. The CDR3 coding sequence is TGTGCCAGCAGCGTAGTGGAGGGTCCGTGGGAGCAGTTCTTC.

This clonotype was seen once. The chain couples TRBV12-3 or TRBV12-4 to TRBJ2-1; 10 bases agree with TRBD2. This CDR3 comprises 15 residues. With V trimmed by 7 bases and J by 1 base, 4 bases remained unmatched. DNA for the CDR3: TGTGCCAGCACTTATAGCGGGGGGTCCTACAATGAGCAGTTCTTC. Its protein is CASTYSGGSYNEQFF.

This clonotype has only a few counts. In nucleotides, the CDR3 is TGTGCCAGCAGTCACAGGGGAATTGCAGATACGCAGTATTTT. It translates to CASSHRGIADTQYF. V gene TRBV6-6 combines with J gene TRBJ2-3, with 7 bases aligning to TRBD1. CDR3 length: 14 amino acids. The V gene's germline CDR1 is MNHNY and CDR2 SVGAGI (reference sequence). J was trimmed by 4 bases and V by 5 bases; bases with no gene match: 6.

This chain connects TRBV7-9 to TRBJ2-4; a possible D gene is TRBD1 (6 bases). The J call may not be correct, given that the DNA end is closer to TRBJ2-7. The CDR3 spans 12 residues. From germline, CDR1 is SEHNR and CDR2 FQNEAQ (reference sequence). The CDR3 DNA reads as TGTGCCAGCACGACAGGATTTTACGAGCAGTACTTC. Protein sequence: CASTTGFYEQYF.

This sequence joins TRBV20-1 and TRBJ2-3, with D unclear. The CDR3 contains 13 residues. V was cut by 0 bases and J by 0 bases, with 4 bases left in between. CDR1 DFQATT and CDR2 SNEGSKA come from the germline V gene (reference sequence). For the CDR3, the DNA is TGCAGTGCTAGAGAAGGGAGCACAGATACGCAGTATTTT. It specifies CSAREGSTDTQYF.

The V gene is TRBV2, the J gene TRBJ2-5, with D possibly being TRBD1 (6 bases). This CDR3 contains 14 residues. Germline loops: CDR1 SNHLY, CDR2 FYNNEI. The V and J ends lost 6 bases and 4 bases respectively, with 15 bases between them. The CDR3 DNA is TGTGCCAGCAGGGGTACAGGGTACCTAGAGACCCAGTACTTC. Protein product: CASRGTGYLETQYF.

V is TRBV6-2 or TRBV6-3 and J is TRBJ2-1, with unresolved D. The ends were cut back, 6 bases at V and 4 bases at J, with 22 bases in the middle. The CDR3 totals 17 residues. Per the germline V gene, CDR1 is MNHEY and CDR2 is SVGEGT. The DNA of the CDR3 is TGTGCCAGCAGGGAGAACCTAGGTGCCGGACCATACAATGAGCAGTTCTTC. The encoded protein is CASRENLGAGPYNEQFF.

This clonotype occurred a few times. The chain is built from TRBV2 and TRBJ1-6, with D uncertain. V gave up 7 bases and J gave up 0 bases, with 13 bases separating them. This CDR3 is 16 amino acids long. The germline CDR1 and CDR2 sequences are SNHLY and FYNNEI. The CDR3 spells CASIREGSSYNSPLHF. CDR3 DNA sequence: TGTGCCAGCATTAGAGAAGGATCCTCCTATAATTCACCCCTCCACTTT.

The count of this clonotype is one. The rearrangement uses TRBV7-8 and TRBJ2-4; the D gene is possibly TRBD1 (6 bases). Trimming shortened V by 4 bases and J by 0 bases, and 19 bases separated the two germline ends. The CDR3 runs to 18 residues. Germline lookup yields CDR1 SGHVS and CDR2 FQNEAQ. For the CDR3, the DNA is TGTGCCAGCAGCTCAGATATACCAGGGGAACTAGCCAAAAACATTCAGTACTTC. Translating gives CASSSDIPGELAKNIQYF. Filled out from reference TRBV7-8 and TRBJ2-4, the complete variable domain reads GAGVSQSPRYKVAKRGQDVALRCDPISGHVSLFWYQQALGQGPEFLTYFQNEAQLDKSGLPSDRFFAERPEGSVSTLKIQRTQQEDSAVYLCASSSDIPGELAKNIQYFGAGTRLSVL.

V and J are TRBV6-5 and TRBJ2-3; TRBD1 or TRBD2 may be the D gene (5 bases each). Trimming left V 0 bases short and J 5 bases short, with 12 bases between. CDR1 and CDR2 from the germline V gene are MNHEY and SVGAGI. The CDR3 has 15 amino acids. CDR3 amino acids: CASSYSGPVGDTQYF. In DNA form, the CDR3 reads TGTGCCAGCAGTTACTCGGGACCAGTTGGAGATACGCAGTATTTT.

The V call is TRBV7-2, the J call TRBJ1-2, with 9 bases matching TRBD1. V lost 4 bases, J lost 5 bases, and 8 bases stayed unmatched. This CDR3 region has 15 residues. Germline V gene sequence: CDR1 SGHTA, CDR2 FQGNSA. The CDR3 nucleotides read TGTGCCAGCAGCTCACCGGGACAGGGCACATATGGCTACACCTTC. Translation gives CASSSPGQGTYGYTF.

Only a few counts were recorded for this clonotype. The chain uses TRBV28 and TRBJ2-7, with TRBD1 matching over 7 bases. V trimming: 5 bases; J trimming: 3 bases; junction bases outside the gene matches: 4. The CDR3 is 13 residues long. The germline CDR1 and CDR2 sequences are MDHEN and SYDVKM. Here the CDR3 reads CASSAGDSYEQYF. The CDR3 DNA is TGTGCCAGCAGTGCCGGGGACAGCTACGAGCAGTACTTC.

This clonotype was observed a handful of times. The chain carries TRBV29-1 and TRBJ2-3, with D perhaps TRBD1 (6 bases). CDR3 length: 13 residues. The germline V and J ends were trimmed by 8 bases and 1 base, with 13 bases remaining between them. CDR1 SQVTM and CDR2 ANQGSEA come from the germline V gene. The CDR3 DNA is TGCAGCTTATCGCGACAGGGCACAGATACGCAGTATTTT. Protein sequence: CSLSRQGTDTQYF.

The chain has TRBV20-1 and TRBJ1-5; TRBD1 agrees at 9 bases. After removal of 0 bases from V and 2 bases from J, the junction contained 8 bases not matched to a gene. CDR1 and CDR2 from the germline V gene are DFQATT and SNEGSKA (reference sequence). This CDR3 has 17 amino acids. The CDR3 loop is CSARDLEQGAGNQPQHF. CDR3 in DNA: TGCAGTGCTAGAGATTTGGAACAGGGGGCAGGCAATCAGCCCCAGCATTTT.

The V call is TRBV5-4, the J call TRBJ2-5, with no clear D. The end of the DNA aligns better with TRBJ2-7, so the J call may be wrong. In germline, CDR1 is SGHNT, CDR2 YYREEE (reference sequence). The CDR3 length is 12 residues. CDR3 nucleotides: TGTGCCAGCAGTTACAACTCAAACGAGCAGTACTTC. This sequence encodes CASSYNSNEQYF.

This clonotype turned up a few times. The chain recombines TRBV3-1 with TRBJ1-4; no reliable D call. CDR1 and CDR2 (germline): LGHDT, YNNKEL (reference sequence). V lost 0 bases to trimming and J lost 0 bases, with 8 bases between them. This CDR3 spans 16 amino acids. The CDR3 nucleotides are TGTGCCAGCAGCCAAGACCGGATTACAACTAATGAAAAACTGTTTTTT. It yields the protein CASSQDRITTNEKLFF.

The chain is built from TRBV9 and TRBJ2-3; 10 bases line up with TRBD2. Germline CDR1 reads SGDLS; CDR2 reads YYNGEE. The CDR3 runs to 17 residues. Trimming cost V 4 bases and J 1 base; bases outside gene matches: 9. CDR3 nucleotides: TGTGCCAGCAGCCGCGCCTTTCTAGCGGGGGGCACAGATACGCAGTATTTT. It translates to CASSRAFLAGGTDTQYF. Full variable domain (remainder filled in from reference TRBV9 and TRBJ2-3): DSGVTQTPKHLITATGQRVTLRCSPRSGDLSVYWYQQSLDQGLQFLIQYYNGEERAKGNILERFSAQQFPDLHSELNLSSLELGDSALYFCASSRAFLAGGTDTQYFGPGTRLTVL.

In this sample, this clonotype turned up once. The chain combines TRBV4-3 with TRBJ2-7; 11 bases line up with TRBD1. The CDR3 has 16 residues. V shed 1 base, J shed 7 bases, and the junction held 9 bases outside the gene matches. CDR1 is LGHNA and CDR2 is YSLEER in the germline V gene. The CDR3 DNA reads TGCGCCAGCAGCCAAGGACCGGGACAGGGGGAAGATGAGCAGTACTTC. The encoded protein is CASSQGPGQGEDEQYF.

The chain employs TRBV12-3 or TRBV12-4 and TRBJ2-7; a possible D gene is TRBD2 (5 bases). Trimming took 7 bases from V and 3 from J, leaving 16 bases between them. This CDR3 region has 14 residues. In nucleotides, the CDR3 is TGTGCCAGCACCCTTCTGGGAGCTAGCTACGAGCAGTACTTC. It specifies CASTLLGASYEQYF.

CDR3 sequence: CASSELRGGSDEQYF. The CDR3 DNA reads TGTGCCAGCAGTGAGTTACGGGGAGGGTCCGACGAGCAGTACTTC. V is TRBV25-1 and J is TRBJ2-4; 7 nucleotides line up with TRBD2. The J call is doubtful: the DNA matches TRBJ2-7 better. This CDR3 is 15 amino acids long. Germline assignment: CDR1 MGHDK and CDR2 SYGVNS.

V usage is TRBV7-2 and J usage is TRBJ2-5; the match to TRBD1 covers 7 bases. The J call is in doubt because the DNA end fits TRBJ2-4 better. CDR1 and CDR2 from the germline V gene are SGHTA and FQGNSA. This CDR3 has 17 residues. The CDR3 DNA follows: TGTGCCAGCAGCCCCAGACAGGGCACAGTAGCCAAAAACATTCAGTACTTC. This gives the protein CASSPRQGTVAKNIQYF.

This chain connects TRBV29-1 to TRBJ2-7, with 10 nucleotides matching TRBD1. The germline gives CDR1 SQVTM, CDR2 ANQGSEA. The CDR3 has 13 amino acids. The CDR3 DNA reads as TGCGGCGCCGAGGACAGGGGGGATGGCGAGCAGTACTTC. Protein sequence: CGAEDRGDGEQYF.

This clonotype was detected only once. The chain uses TRBV7-9 and TRBJ1-4; tentative D call: TRBD1 (6 bases). Germline V CDR1 and CDR2: SEHNR, FQNEAQ (reference sequence). This CDR3 has 16 residues. V was cut by 4 bases and J by 8 bases, with 20 bases left in between. CDR3 region: CASSSKRQGLSEKLFF. The CDR3, as DNA: TGTGCCAGCAGCTCAAAAAGGCAGGGGCTGAGCGAAAAACTGTTTTTT.

The chain uses TRBV4-3 and TRBJ2-3; TRBD2 aligns across 7 bases. Trimming cost V 1 base and J 4 bases; bases outside gene matches: 5. CDR1 and CDR2 from the germline V gene are LGHNA and YSLEER. This CDR3 spans 15 amino acids. The CDR3 region is CASSQAGRVADTQYF. The CDR3 DNA reads TGCGCCAGCAGCCAAGCGGGGAGGGTCGCAGATACGCAGTATTTT.